Listed below are T cell receptor beta chains from one sample, sequenced in a study of T cell repertoires in ileal Crohn's disease. The protocol was immunoSEQ multiplex PCR, while the TCRdb copy is restricted to in-frame clones and leaves out a portion. This sample carries 10,000 or so clones, roughly 85% of them seen once, and the ten largest clones take under 20%. Sequenced sample: ileal tissue. The receptors were gathered from an adult with Crohn's disease. CDR3s include the opening cysteine and the closing phenylalanine or tryptophan. The D gene is left open where the match is weak. The size field is filled for only some rows; it gives once, few, many or a size class.

V gene	D gene	J gene	clone size	CDR3 DNA	CDR3 protein
TRBV19	.	TRBJ2-3	few	TGTGCCAGTACTAGCCGTCCCACAGATACGCAGTATTTT	CASTSRPTDTQYF
TRBV2	.	TRBJ2-3	.	TGTGCCAGCACTGTACTAGGTAGTAGGGCAGATACGCAGTATTTT	CASTVLGSRADTQYF
TRBV19	.	TRBJ1-5	.	TGTGCCAGTAGGACTCGACAGATCAATCAGCCCCAGCATTTT	CASRTRQINQPQHF
TRBV7-9	.	TRBJ1-1	.	TGTGCCAGCAGCCCCTTGAACACTGAAGCTTTCTTT	CASSPLNTEAFF
TRBV30	TRBD2	TRBJ2-1	.	TGTGCCTGGGCAATGGCGGGGGGGCCGGGTGAGCAGTTCTTC	CAWAMAGGPGEQFF
TRBV7-3	.	TRBJ2-1	.	TGTGCCAGCAGCCCCTCCCCAGGGAATAATGAGCAGTTCTTC	CASSPSPGNNEQFF
TRBV11-2	TRBD2	TRBJ2-3	few	TGTGCCAGCAGCTCCGGGACTAGCGGCCCTAGCACAGATACGCAGTATTTT	CASSSGTSGPSTDTQYF
TRBV13	TRBD2	TRBJ2-1	.	TGTGCCAGCAGCCCACGGGCTGGGACTAGCGAATACAATGAGCAGTTCTTC	CASSPRAGTSEYNEQFF
TRBV11-2	.	TRBJ2-1	.	TGTGCCAGCAGCTTAGAGGGCTTGAAGCAGTTCTTC	CASSLEGLKQFF
TRBV28	TRBD1	TRBJ1-5	.	TGTGCCAGCAGTCTGAGGACAGGCTATGATAGCAATCAGCCCCAGCATTTT	CASSLRTGYDSNQPQHF
TRBV11-1	.	TRBJ1-2	few	TGTGCCAGCAGCTTAGAAGGGGGCTATGGCTACACCTTC	CASSLEGGYGYTF
TRBV5-4	.	TRBJ2-5	.	TGTGCCAGCAGCTTGGCCGCAAGAGGGCCGGGGCAAGAGACCCAGTACTTC	CASSLAARGPGQETQYF
TRBV6-5	.	TRBJ2-7	few	TGTGCCAGCAGTTACTCGAGGGAAGCCGTCTACGAGCAGTACTTC	CASSYSREAVYEQYF
TRBV7-8	.	TRBJ1-1	once	TGTGCCAGCAGCTTTAGCAACACTGAAGCTTTCTTT	CASSFSNTEAFF
TRBV19	TRBD2	TRBJ2-1	.	TGTGCCAGTAGTATAGCGACTAGCGGGCCTAGCTCCTACAATGAGCAGTTCTTC	CASSIATSGPSSYNEQFF
TRBV6-6	.	TRBJ2-5	.	TGTGCCAGCAGAGCTAGACAGTACGGGCCGGAGACCCAGTACTTC	CASRARQYGPETQYF
TRBV30	.	TRBJ2-1	.	TGTGCCTGGGTCAAAGTATGGCCGCATGAGCAGTTCTTC	CAWVKVWPHEQFF
TRBV7-9	TRBD1	TRBJ1-1	.	TGTGCCAGCAGCTCTGGGACAGACCTCGGTAGAAACACTGAAGCTTTCTTT	CASSSGTDLGRNTEAFF
TRBV6-1	.	TRBJ1-1	.	TGTGCCAGCAGTCAAACAGGGAAAACTGAAGCTTTCTTT	CASSQTGKTEAFF
TRBV6-4	.	TRBJ1-1	few	TGTGCCAGCAGTGACGAGCTGGGGGCCACTGAAGCTTTCTTT	CASSDELGATEAFF
TRBV4-1	.	TRBJ2-1	once	TGCGCCAGCAGCCAACTTAATCCGTGGCCCAGCTCCTACAATGAGCAGTTCTTC	CASSQLNPWPSSYNEQFF
TRBV7-2	TRBD2	TRBJ2-3	.	TGTGCCAGCAGCTTAGGGACTAGCGGGAACACAGATACGCAGTATTTT	CASSLGTSGNTDTQYF
TRBV2	TRBD1	TRBJ1-1	once	TGTGCCAGCAGTGACTTAAAGGACAGGGTCTCGTCCTCTGCGGTTGAAGCTTTCTTT	CASSDLKDRVSSSAVEAFF
TRBV29-1	TRBD1	TRBJ2-5	.	TGCAGCGTTCTAGGGGGCAGTGAGACCCAGTACTTC	CSVLGGSETQYF
TRBV14	.	TRBJ2-7	few	TGTGCCAGCAGTCCTGAGAGGACAGTATTCTACGAGCAGTACTTC	CASSPERTVFYEQYF
TRBV4-1	.	TRBJ2-3	.	TGCGCCAGCAGCCACAGGGCTATCACAGATACGCAGTATTTT	CASSHRAITDTQYF
TRBV5-4	TRBD1	TRBJ1-2	once	TGTGCCAGCAGCTTCGGAGACAGGGTTAACTATGGCTACACCTTC	CASSFGDRVNYGYTF
TRBV7-2	TRBD1	TRBJ1-6	.	TGTGCCAGCATACGGACAGGGAATAATTCACCCCTCCACTTT	CASIRTGNNSPLHF
TRBV9	.	TRBJ2-2	.	TGTGCCAGCAGCGTAGCTTGGGGGGCCGGGGAGCTGTTTTTT	CASSVAWGAGELFF
TRBV9	.	TRBJ2-5	.	TGTGCCAGCAGCGTTAACAGGGGGGGAGAGACCCAGTACTTC	CASSVNRGGETQYF
TRBV4-3	TRBD1	TRBJ1-3	once	TGCGCCAGCAGCGCAATCGACAGGGGGGTAAACACCATATATTTT	CASSAIDRGVNTIYF
TRBV5-4	.	TRBJ2-7	.	TGTGCCAGCAGCTCCTCTAGCTGGCCCTACGAGCAGTACTTC	CASSSSSWPYEQYF
TRBV7-2	TRBD1	TRBJ2-7	.	TGTGCCAGCAGCTTAGCCCCAGCCTTTCGACAGGGGGCGCGGGAGCAGTACTTC	CASSLAPAFRQGAREQYF
TRBV19	.	TRBJ1-4	.	TGTGCCAGTAGTATGGGGCAGTTCAATGAAAAACTGTTTTTT	CASSMGQFNEKLFF
TRBV5-4	TRBD2	TRBJ2-5	once	TGTGCCAGCAGCTTGGTAGCGGGGGGGCTGGAGACCCAGTACTTC	CASSLVAGGLETQYF
TRBV9	TRBD1	TRBJ1-4	.	TGTGCCAGCAGCGTAGTTGGGGACAGGAATGAAAAACTGTTTTTT	CASSVVGDRNEKLFF
TRBV4-2	TRBD2	TRBJ2-2	once	TGTGCCAGCAGACACAGACCGGGACTAGCGACCGGGGAGCTGTTTTTT	CASRHRPGLATGELFF